These 15 T cell receptor beta chains share one sample of origin, sequenced in a study of blood T cell repertoires in COVID-19. TCRdb's table, derived via immunoSEQ multiplex PCR, lists solely in-frame clones and lacks some. The sample lists some 250,000 clones, about 91% occurring once. Input material: PBMCs or T cells enriched from blood (not recorded which). These receptors were taken from a human donor in a cohort exposed to, infected with or recovered from COVID-19 (not recorded which). The donor label of this sample is uncertain.

The chain uses TRBV5-4 and TRBJ2-5, with a possible D match to TRBD2 (6 bases). The CDR3 sequence is 15 residues long. Trimming left V 1 base short and J 3 bases short, with 13 bases between. The germline gives CDR1 SGHNT, CDR2 YYREEE (reference sequence). The CDR3 loop reads CASSLYGGLEETQYF. The CDR3 DNA follows: TGTGCCAGCAGCTTGTATGGGGGGTTGGAAGAGACCCAGTACTTC.

The V and J genes are TRBV19 and TRBJ1-5; perhaps TRBD1 as D (5 bases). The ends were cut back, 9 bases at V and 3 bases at J, with 15 bases in the middle. The CDR3 totals 14 residues. Germline V gene sequence: CDR1 LNHDA, CDR2 SQIVND (reference sequence). The CDR3 spells CASNQRQFNQPQHF. The CDR3 region has the DNA TGTGCCAGCAACCAAAGACAGTTCAATCAGCCCCAGCATTTT.

The rearrangement links TRBV7-9 to TRBJ2-5; the D gene is possibly TRBD2 (7 bases). Germline CDR1 reads SEHNR; CDR2 reads FQNEAQ (reference sequence). Trimming removed 1 base at V and 5 bases at J, with 23 bases between. The CDR3 length is 18 residues. CDR3 bases: TGTGCCAGCAGCTTAGGGGTTCAACCTGCGGGGGCGAAGGAGACCCAGTACTTC. Its translation: CASSLGVQPAGAKETQYF.

The V and J genes are TRBV19 and TRBJ2-2; tentatively, D is TRBD2 (6 bases). The CDR3 extends over 14 amino acids. With 11 bases removed from V and 2 bases from J, the gap between germline ends came to 15 bases. Germline values: CDR1 LNHDA, CDR2 SQIVND (reference sequence). In DNA form, the CDR3 reads TGTGCCTCCAGGCGGGGCTCTAACACCGGGGAGCTGTTTTTT. Amino acids: CASRRGSNTGELFF. The complete variable domain, with remaining parts taken from reference TRBV19 and TRBJ2-2, reads DGGITQSPKYLFRKEGQNVTLSCEQNLNHDAMYWYRQDPGQGLRLIYYSQIVNDFQKGDIAEGYSVSREKKESFPLTVTSAQKNPTAFYLCASRRGSNTGELFFGEGSRLTVL.

This sequence joins TRBV24-1 and TRBJ1-1; D not certain. The CDR3 totals 14 residues. Trimming took 4 bases from V and 6 from J, leaving 14 bases between them. From germline, CDR1 is KGHDR and CDR2 SFDVKD. CDR3: CATSDPALGPEAFF. CDR3 bases: TGTGCCACCAGTGACCCTGCCCTTGGGCCTGAAGCTTTCTTT.

The chain uses TRBV24-1 and TRBJ2-7, with D perhaps TRBD2 (6 bases). The CDR3 is 12 amino acids. Germline V gene sequence: CDR1 KGHDR, CDR2 SFDVKD. Deletions cut 4 bases from V and 7 bases from J, with 10 bases between. CDR3 sequence (DNA): TGTGCCACCAGTGAACCCGGAGGGGAGCAGTACTTC. Amino acids: CATSEPGGEQYF.

The CDR3 DNA reads TGTGCCGGGCAGGGAGGACAGGGGAACACTGAAGCTTTCTTT. This translates into CAGQGGQGNTEAFF. V and J are TRBV30 and TRBJ1-1; the match to TRBD1 covers 8 bases. The germline CDR1 and CDR2 sequences are GTSNPN and SVGIG (reference sequence). The CDR3 length is 14 residues. With 8 bases clipped from V and 1 base from J, the junction kept 9 bases outside the gene matches.

The chain uses TRBV4-3 and TRBJ2-3; 8 bases line up with TRBD2. V lost 1 base to trimming and J lost 2 bases; unmatched junction nucleotides: 14. The CDR3 is made up of 19 amino acids. CDR1 is LGHNA, CDR2 YSLEER, per germline. In DNA form, the CDR3 reads TGCGCCAGCAGCCAAGCCGGCCCGGGACTAGACAAAAACACAGATACGCAGTATTTT. This codes for CASSQAGPGLDKNTDTQYF.

The chain combines TRBV19 with TRBJ2-7; 8 nucleotides align to TRBD1. J gave up 5 bases and V 4 bases, and 4 bases lay outside the gene matches. This CDR3 has 13 residues. Germline V CDR1 and CDR2: LNHDA, SQIVND (reference sequence). As DNA, the CDR3 is TGTGCCAGTAGTAGGCAGGGGGCGAACGAGCAGTACTTC. Translation gives CASSRQGANEQYF.

The chain joins TRBV15 to TRBJ2-7; D is uncertain. The V gene's germline CDR1 is LNHNV and CDR2 YYDKDF (reference sequence). The CDR3 is made up of 13 amino acids. V was clipped by 0 bases and J by 3 bases, with 6 bases between them. The CDR3 nucleotides read TGTGCCACCAGCAGAGATCTGAGCTACGAGCAGTACTTC. Its translation: CATSRDLSYEQYF.

V usage is TRBV9 and J usage is TRBJ1-6, with 7 bases that match TRBD1. CDR3 length: 17 residues. J gave up 8 bases and V 2 bases, and 13 bases lay outside the gene matches. Germline CDR1 reads SGDLS; CDR2 reads YYNGEE. The CDR3 spells CASSVGVGDSPDSPLHF. In nucleotides, the CDR3 is TGTGCCAGCAGCGTGGGAGTAGGGGACAGTCCAGATTCACCCCTCCACTTT.

V and J are TRBV7-9 and TRBJ2-1; weak D call: TRBD2 (5 bases). Between the trimmed V and J ends, which lost 5 bases and 5 bases, there was a span of 22 bases. This CDR3 has 17 residues. Per the germline V gene, CDR1 is SEHNR and CDR2 is FQNEAQ (reference sequence). CDR3: CASSPRRDPRRDNEQFF. CDR3 DNA: TGTGCCAGCAGCCCCCGCCGTGACCCTCGGCGGGACAATGAGCAGTTCTTC.

The chain has TRBV19 and TRBJ1-5, with D possibly being TRBD1 (6 bases). The germline gives CDR1 LNHDA, CDR2 SQIVND (reference sequence). V was trimmed by 6 bases and J by 5 bases, leaving 17 bases between them. This CDR3 has 15 amino acids. CDR3 sequence (DNA): TGTGCCAGTAGCCGTGGACTCGAGGGGGATCAGCCCCAGCATTTT. Its protein product is CASSRGLEGDQPQHF.

This chain links TRBV12-3 or TRBV12-4 with TRBJ1-1, with D tentatively TRBD1 (6 bases). The CDR3 runs 13 residues. V lost 6 bases and J 2 bases, leaving 10 bases between the germline ends. CDR3 sequence: CASSGQINTEAFF. CDR3 bases: TGTGCCAGCAGCGGACAGATCAACACTGAAGCTTTCTTT.

The chain carries TRBV7-9 and TRBJ2-3, with 9 bases identical to TRBD2. V dropped 4 bases and J dropped 5; count of bases not matched to a gene: 4. The CDR3 is made up of 14 amino acids. Germline loops: CDR1 SEHNR, CDR2 FQNEAQ (reference sequence). The CDR3 reads CASSYGLAKDTQYF. The CDR3 nucleotides read TGTGCCAGCAGCTACGGACTAGCGAAAGATACGCAGTATTTT. Together with reference TRBV7-9 and TRBJ2-3, the CDR3 gives the full variable domain: DTGVSQNPRHKITKRGQNVTFRCDPISEHNRLYWYRQTLGQGPEFLTYFQNEAQLEKSRLLSDRFSAERPKGSFSTLEIQRTEQGDSAMYLCASSYGLAKDTQYFGPGTRLTVL.